What follows describes a single T cell receptor (beta chain). These data belong to a study of blood T cell repertoires in COVID-19. Across the whole study: PBMCs, B-cell-depleted T cells, or T cells provided the cDNA or gDNA that made up the material.

The CDR3 has 14 residues. Germline values: CDR1 SGHDT, CDR2 YYEEEE. The ends lost 3 bases at V and 2 bases at J; junction bases unmatched: 5. As handled by the study authors: Reference gene primer amplification yielded estimated nucleated cell counts. Some clones are missing from TCRdb's copy, which holds only in-frame ones; the method was immunoSEQ multiplex PCR. From that table come the V and J calls and clone size; the DNA was used to work out D and trimming. The data show about 69,000 clones, roughly 79% seen once. Sequences were obtained from peripheral blood. This chain uses TRBV5-6 with TRBJ2-7, with 7 bases fitting TRBD1. The clonotype originates from a man in his 60s with acute or convalescent COVID-19. The DNA for the CDR3 is TGTGCCAGCAGCTCCGGACAGGACGCCTACGAGCAGTACTTC. Amino acid sequence: CASSSGQDAYEQYF.